This T cell receptor (beta chain) stems from a study of human T cells and chemical hapten exposure. This clonotype was counted only a few times. Its antigen remains unknown. Time point meaning: patch test 2, 6 weeks after DPC sensitization. Treatment given: therapeutic diphenylcyclopropenone sensitization with weekly scalp DPC. Someone pulled total RNA out of unfractionated whole blood. Unique molecular identifiers were attached to individual cDNA molecules during library preparation. Original methodology: Sampled TCR counts reached a median of approximately 93,000 per sample, with values ranging from roughly 20,000 to 700,000. MiXCR was run by TCRdb on the RACE reads, yielding one entry per CDR3 protein. The V and J calls were not made by the authors but by TCRdb's processing. Here the sample spans around 100,000 distinct CDR3 sequences, 9.5% to 12% being singletons. Study conclusions and caveats: DPC sensitization did not alter TCRs above 1 in 1000 frequency.

The CDR3 has 14 residues. Trimming shortened V by 7 bases and J by 4 bases, and 17 bases separated the two germline ends. CDR1 is SGHKS, CDR2 YYEKEE, per germline (reference sequence). This receptor was identified in a woman in her thirties or forties with alopecia areata. Some clones in this sample may be carry-over from other donors' samples. The chain recombines TRBV5-5 with TRBJ1-2; D is perhaps TRBD1 (6 bases). The material was whole blood, obtained in connection with sensitization to the hapten diphenylcyclopropenone (DPC). The chain's CDR3 is CASGPGASAYGYTF. In nucleotides, the CDR3 is TGTGCCAGCGGCCCAGGGGCGTCTGCCTATGGCTACACCTTC.